Following are 27 T cell receptor beta chains from one sample sequenced in a study of T cell repertoires in cytomegalovirus infection. TCRdb processed the reads anew with MiXCR; each CDR3 protein has one entry. This table has nearly 650,000 distinct CDR3 sequences, approximately 24% appearing once. The specimen sequenced was CD8+ T cells from PBMCs. Receptors originate from a human donor in good health (CMV status not recorded). Some clones in this sample may be carry-over from other donors' samples.

This clonotype was seen repeatedly, ten times or more. This chain uses TRBV7-9 with TRBJ2-1; D perhaps matches TRBD2 (5 bases). V lost 8 bases and J lost 0, with 14 bases in between. The CDR3 is 15 amino acids. Germline assignment: CDR1 SEHNR and CDR2 FQNEAQ (reference sequence). CDR3 protein: CASGIGERSYNEQFF. CDR3 nucleotide sequence: TGTGCCAGCGGAATCGGGGAACGCTCCTACAATGAGCAGTTCTTC. Combining the CDR3 with reference TRBV7-9 and TRBJ2-1 gives the whole variable domain DTGVSQNPRHKITKRGQNVTFRCDPISEHNRLYWYRQTLGQGPEFLTYFQNEAQLEKSRLLSDRFSAERPKGSFSTLEIQRTEQGDSAMYLCASGIGERSYNEQFFGPGTRLTVL.

V usage is TRBV7-3 and J usage is TRBJ2-1; 9 bases fit TRBD2. Germline loops: CDR1 SGHTA, CDR2 FQGTGA. Trimming cost V 4 bases and J 8 bases; bases outside gene matches: 6. The CDR3 extends over 14 amino acids. The CDR3 nucleotides are TGTGCCAGCAGCTCGGGACTAGCTAGGGATGAGCAGTTCTTC. This encodes CASSSGLARDEQFF.

Only a few counts were recorded for this clonotype. The chain is built from TRBV29-1 and TRBJ2-5, with TRBD2 matching over 8 bases. Trimming at V came to 3 bases and at J to 4 bases, leaving 10 bases not matched to a gene. The CDR3 is 15 residues long. The germline V gene has CDR1 SQVTM and CDR2 ANQGSEA. The CDR3 spells CSVDPAGGKPETQYF. CDR3 bases: TGCAGCGTTGACCCGGCGGGGGGAAAGCCAGAGACCCAGTACTTC.

The chain couples TRBV10-3 to TRBJ2-3; TRBD1 agrees at 7 bases. With V trimmed by 4 bases and J by 6 bases, 7 bases remained unmatched. The germline gives CDR1 ENHRY, CDR2 SYGVKD. This CDR3 is 14 amino acids long. CDR3 residues: CAISGDSSPDTQYF. CDR3 DNA: TGTGCCATCAGTGGGGACAGCTCGCCCGATACGCAGTATTTT.

Worth noting for this clonotype: Its ends do not fully match the called genes, so a read error is possible. This chain joins TRBV14 and TRBJ1-1, with a tentative D call TRBD1 (5 bases). This CDR3 has 13 amino acids. Germline V CDR1 and CDR2: SGHDN, FVKESK. In DNA form, the CDR3 reads TGTACCAGCAGCAGCCAGGGTAAGGTTGAAGCTTTCTTT. Translating it yields CTSSSQGKVEAFF. Full variable domain (remainder filled in from reference TRBV14 and TRBJ1-1): EAGVTQFPSHSVIEKGQTVTLRCDPISGHDNLYWYRRVMGKEIKFLLHFVKESKQDESGMPNNRFLAERTGGTYSTLKVQPAELEDSGVYFCTSSSQGKVEAFFGQGTRLTVV.

This clonotype has just a few counts. The chain recombines TRBV6-5 with TRBJ1-2, with no clear D. Trimming cost V 4 bases and J 7 bases, with 16 bases left between them. Germline loops: CDR1 MNHEY, CDR2 SVGAGI. This CDR3 has 14 amino acids. The CDR3 is CASSSFGQAAGYTF. In DNA, the CDR3 is TGTGCCAGCAGTTCTTTCGGGCAGGCCGCTGGCTACACCTTC.

At least ten counts were recorded for this clonotype. V and J are TRBV12-3 or TRBV12-4 and TRBJ2-6, with 9 bases matching TRBD1. The CDR3 spans 19 residues. V was clipped by 0 bases and J by 0 bases; unmatched bases: 6. CDR3 residues: CASSLARDRADSGANVLTF. The CDR3 DNA reads as TGTGCCAGCAGTTTAGCCAGGGACAGGGCCGACTCTGGGGCCAACGTCCTGACTTTC.

Ten or more counts support this clonotype. The V gene is TRBV6-5, the J gene TRBJ1-2; 9 bases line up with TRBD1. Germline CDR1 and CDR2: MNHEY and SVGAGI. The V gene end was trimmed by 5 bases and the J gene end by 0 bases; junction bases not matched to a gene: 7. This CDR3 is built from 16 residues. In nucleotides, the CDR3 is TGTGCCAGCAGTACTCCCGGGACAGGGTCTAACTATGGCTACACCTTC. This sequence encodes CASSTPGTGSNYGYTF.

A few counts support this clonotype. The chain is built from TRBV7-9 and TRBJ1-1; D is unclear. V lost 5 bases, J lost 0 bases, and 16 bases lay in between. The CDR3 is 16 residues long. Germline lookup yields CDR1 SEHNR and CDR2 FQNEAQ (reference sequence). The CDR3 coding sequence is TGTGCCAGCAGCCCAGGACGGGGTAGCATGAACACTGAAGCTTTCTTT. It is translated as CASSPGRGSMNTEAFF.

This clonotype appeared many times. The chain has TRBV12-3 or TRBV12-4 and TRBJ2-2; 10 bases agree with TRBD2. V gave up 3 bases and J gave up 7 bases; unmatched junction bases: 5. The CDR3 is 15 amino acids. CDR3 protein: CASSFLAGELGELFF. CDR3 DNA sequence: TGTGCCAGCAGTTTCCTAGCGGGGGAGCTCGGGGAGCTGTTTTTT.

This clonotype showed up many times. The chain has TRBV12-3 or TRBV12-4 and TRBJ2-7; 7 nucleotides align to TRBD1. The CDR3 extends over 14 amino acids. V gave up 1 base and J gave up 5 bases; unmatched junction bases: 5. CDR3 amino acids: CASSLGTGLHEQYV. CDR3 coding DNA: TGTGCCAGCAGTTTAGGGACAGGACTCCACGAGCAGTACGTC.

This sequence joins TRBV2 and TRBJ1-5; D is ambiguous. The germline gives CDR1 SNHLY, CDR2 FYNNEI. V was pared by 5 bases and J by 0 bases, with 11 bases between. The CDR3 runs 15 residues. CDR3 coding DNA: TGTGCCAGCAGTTCGGATACACGTAGCAATCAGCCCCAGCATTTT. Translating gives CASSSDTRSNQPQHF.

This clonotype was seen more than once but under ten times. This rearrangement joins TRBV7-9 to TRBJ2-7; tentatively, D is TRBD1 (5 bases). Trimming shortened V by 5 bases and J by 1 base, and 18 bases separated the two germline ends. CDR1 and CDR2 (germline): SEHNR, FQNEAQ (reference sequence). CDR3 length equals 16 residues. CDR3 loop: CASSPSTGVESYEQYF. In nucleotides, the CDR3 is TGTGCCAGCAGCCCTTCCACAGGTGTGGAATCCTACGAGCAGTACTTC.

Concerning this clonotype itself: A read error may produce the germline difference seen at one junction end. This chain connects TRBV2 to TRBJ2-7, with D perhaps matching TRBD1 (8 bases). Germline V gene sequence: CDR1 SNHLY, CDR2 FYNNEI. CDR3 length: 12 amino acids. The CDR3, as DNA: TGTGCCAGCAAGGACAGGGACTACGAGCGGTACTTC. It codes for CASKDRDYERYF.

The chain has TRBV7-9 and TRBJ2-5, with a possible D match to TRBD2 (5 bases). Trimming removed 7 bases from V and 2 bases from J, with 17 bases in between. The CDR3 spans 15 residues. The germline gives CDR1 SEHNR, CDR2 FQNEAQ (reference sequence). CDR3 protein: CASTPPGIQQETQYF. The DNA of the CDR3 is TGTGCCAGCACCCCCCCCGGGATCCAACAAGAGACCCAGTACTTC.

The sample holds a few counts of this clonotype. The chain has TRBV7-9 and TRBJ1-2, with 7 bases fitting TRBD1. With 0 bases clipped from V and 3 bases from J, the junction kept 4 bases outside the gene matches. The germline gives CDR1 SEHNR, CDR2 FQNEAQ (reference sequence). The CDR3 contains 15 residues. The chain's CDR3 is CASSLAGGSDYGYTF. The CDR3 DNA reads TGTGCCAGCAGCTTAGCAGGGGGCAGCGACTATGGCTACACCTTC. Together with reference TRBV7-9 and TRBJ1-2, the CDR3 gives the full variable domain: DTGVSQNPRHKITKRGQNVTFRCDPISEHNRLYWYRQTLGQGPEFLTYFQNEAQLEKSRLLSDRFSAERPKGSFSTLEIQRTEQGDSAMYLCASSLAGGSDYGYTFGSGTRLTVV.

This clonotype was detected many times. V is TRBV7-6 and J is TRBJ2-1, with 10 bases fitting TRBD1. The CDR3 contains 15 residues. In germline, CDR1 is SGHVS, CDR2 FNYEAQ. V was clipped by 6 bases and J by 7 bases; unmatched bases: 9. This chain's CDR3 is CASRDRGQGQNEQFF. The CDR3 region has the DNA TGTGCCAGCAGAGACAGGGGGCAAGGGCAAAATGAGCAGTTCTTC.

V usage is TRBV7-9 and J usage is TRBJ2-3; the D gene could be TRBD1 or TRBD2 (5 bases each). Germline CDR1 reads SEHNR; CDR2 reads FQNEAQ (reference sequence). This CDR3 has 15 amino acids. V was cut by 7 bases and J by 1 base, with 15 bases left in between. CDR3 in DNA: TGTGCCAGCAACCCACGGGACGGGCGCACAGATACGCAGTATTTT. It encodes CASNPRDGRTDTQYF. The complete variable domain, with remaining parts taken from reference TRBV7-9 and TRBJ2-3, reads DTGVSQNPRHKITKRGQNVTFRCDPISEHNRLYWYRQTLGQGPEFLTYFQNEAQLEKSRLLSDRFSAERPKGSFSTLEIQRTEQGDSAMYLCASNPRDGRTDTQYFGPGTRLTVL.

This clonotype was seen many times. The chain couples TRBV6-5 to TRBJ2-5, with 9 bases that match TRBD1. The CDR3 sequence is 17 residues long. V was clipped by 1 base and J by 2 bases; unmatched bases: 8. The germline gives CDR1 MNHEY, CDR2 SVGAGI. The CDR3 sequence: CASSYYPGQGLQETQYF. The DNA of the CDR3 is TGTGCCAGCAGTTACTATCCGGGACAGGGTTTGCAAGAGACCCAGTACTTC.

This clonotype was detected many times. The chain employs TRBV7-6 and TRBJ2-5, with a weak D call TRBD2 (5 bases). The CDR3 spans 15 residues. From germline, CDR1 is SGHVS and CDR2 FNYEAQ. The germline V and J ends were trimmed by 3 bases and 0 bases, with 11 bases remaining between them. The CDR3 loop is CASSFELRDQETQYF. As DNA, the CDR3 is TGTGCCAGCAGCTTTGAGCTGCGGGACCAAGAGACCCAGTACTTC.

This clonotype turned up a few times. The chain joins TRBV6-6 to TRBJ1-4; D not resolved. Per the germline V gene, CDR1 is MNHNY and CDR2 is SVGAGI (reference sequence). This CDR3 has 17 residues. Trimming shortened V by 2 bases and J by 4 bases, and 17 bases separated the two germline ends. CDR3 coding DNA: TGTGCCAGCAGTTACCGAGCAGATTCTCGACGTAATGAAAAACTGTTTTTT. Translation gives CASSYRADSRRNEKLFF.

The chain links TRBV10-3 to TRBJ2-1; D possibly corresponds to TRBD1 (7 bases). Germline V gene data show CDR1 as ENHRY and CDR2 as SYGVKD. The CDR3 consists of 14 residues. The ends were cut back, 0 bases at V and 9 bases at J, with 12 bases in the middle. This CDR3 reads CAISESEGQFEQFF. In DNA, the CDR3 is TGTGCCATCAGTGAGTCGGAGGGACAGTTTGAGCAGTTCTTC.

The chain has TRBV7-9 and TRBJ2-5; the D gene is possibly TRBD1 (7 bases). CDR3 size: 16 residues. Germline CDR1 SEHNR, CDR2 FQNEAQ (reference sequence). V lost 6 bases to trimming and J lost 3 bases, with 20 bases between them. The CDR3 nucleotides are TGTGCCAGCAGTCTAATTACGCGGGGACAGAAAGAGACCCAGTACTTC. Protein sequence: CASSLITRGQKETQYF.

The V and J genes are TRBV29-1 and TRBJ2-2, with D unclear. The germline V gene encodes CDR1 SQVTM and CDR2 ANQGSEA. V lost 0 bases, J lost 8 bases, and 7 bases lay in between. CDR3 length equals 12 residues. This CDR3 reads CSVEDLDGELFF. CDR3 DNA: TGCAGCGTTGAAGATCTGGATGGGGAGCTGTTTTTT.

This clonotype was recorded many times. The chain couples TRBV7-2 to TRBJ2-3; tentative D call: TRBD2 (5 bases). CDR1 and CDR2 from the germline V gene are SGHTA and FQGNSA. The CDR3 sequence is 14 residues long. The V end was cut by 5 bases, the J end by 0 bases, with 9 bases between. DNA for the CDR3: TGTGCCAGCAGCGGAGCGGATAGCACAGATACGCAGTATTTT. Translation: CASSGADSTDTQYF.

The chain employs TRBV6-2 or TRBV6-3 and TRBJ1-2, with TRBD1 matching over 7 bases. CDR3 length: 14 amino acids. The J segment lost 4 bases and the V segment lost 7 bases, leaving 9 bases of the junction unmatched. From germline, CDR1 is MNHEY and CDR2 SVGEGT. The CDR3 protein is CASINPGTAYGYTF. Here the CDR3 DNA reads TGTGCCAGCATTAACCCCGGGACAGCCTATGGCTACACCTTC.

At least ten counts were recorded for this clonotype. The chain couples TRBV7-2 to TRBJ2-1; possibly TRBD1 for D (5 bases). Per germline, CDR1 SGHTA and CDR2 FQGNSA. V dropped 3 bases and J dropped 3 bases, with 15 bases sitting between them. CDR3 length equals 16 residues. This chain's CDR3 is CASSFYVMTVYNEQFF. The DNA for the CDR3 is TGTGCCAGCAGCTTCTACGTAATGACAGTCTACAATGAGCAGTTCTTC.